This entry concerns a single T cell receptor beta chain. This specimen comes from a study of OX40 agonist ivuxolimab in advanced cancers. Unmatched junction bases numbered 12, after V lost 3 bases and J lost 2 bases. CDR1 and CDR2 from the germline V gene are MRHNA and SNTAGT. This CDR3 is 17 amino acids long. The repertoire was sequenced with immunoSEQ multiplex PCR; TCRdb's copy has only in-frame clones and lacks some. Found here are about 66,000 clones, roughly 87% of them singletons; the top ten hold 2% to 2.5%. The chain has TRBV6-4 and TRBJ1-2; 7 bases align to TRBD1. The TCR sequence derives from an adult with an advanced solid tumor such as melanoma, head and neck, liver or kidney cancer. The source was CD4+ or CD8+ T cells sorted from blood, collected in a trial of the OX40 agonist ivuxolimab. Here the CDR3 DNA reads TGTGCCAGCAGTGAATACGGAATAGCGGGACAGAACTATGGCTACACCTTC. The encoded protein is CASSEYGIAGQNYGYTF.